This paragraph reports one T cell receptor (beta chain). Its antigen remains undetermined. One base away there is no much larger clone; base qualities are not given. The sample is drawn from a study of blood T cell repertoires in COVID-19 (dated by TCRdb to about 2020). Background for the entire study: The collaborator samples originated in the United States, Italy and Spain and spanned the acute and convalescent phases of COVID-19. Deeply sampled blood TCRbeta repertoires from subjects exposed to, actively infected with, or recovered from COVID-19 were included in the dataset. Samples were obtained from the ongoing ImmuneRACE study (first 160 participants) and from roughly 1,300 subjects provided by 6 global collaborators. HLA class I and class II types, where available, came from metadata supplied by the sample provider rather than from assay-based typing. The repertoires were released in a freely available public database intended as a resource for research on the immune response to SARS-CoV-2. The sample metadata nearly always contained a de-identified subject ID, COVID-19 status, age in years and sex. The material from the prospective study consisted of cDNA or gDNA derived from T cells, B-cell-depleted T cells, or PBMCs.

Overall study results and their limits: Clinical and demographic metadata were provided uncurated, with the amount varying by source and participant.

TCRbeta CDR3 regions were amplified from genomic DNA using the immunoSEQ Assay, a bias-controlled multiplex PCR. The authors processed their data as follows. The number of nucleated cells in each sample was estimated from the amplification of reference gene primers within the assay. To quantify the absolute abundance of each unique TCRbeta CDR3 rearrangement, sequence reads were collapsed and filtered. For each sample, productive Simpson clonality was calculated by taking the square root of Simpson's diversity index across productive rearrangements. TCRdb holds this immuneACCESS table with in-frame rearrangements only. Some clones are missing; in checked studies, unresolved V genes explain under half, and the rest has no known cause. V and J calls and clone size are those listed in that table; D and trimming were worked out from the DNA. Present in this sample are 150,000 or so clones, approximately 90% of which were seen just once. 13% of the sample is taken by the ten largest.

One collaborating source in Seattle enrolled patients while the patients were actively infected and followed the patients over time throughout the course of disease. The collaborating institutions used their own protocols to collect whole blood in K2EDTA tubes. For TCRbeta analysis, collaborators shipped samples in one of three forms: frozen whole blood, isolated PBMCs, or DNA extracted from either of those sample types. The TCR originated in a man between 18 and 35 years old with COVID-19, enrolled during active disease. Sequenced input: peripheral blood.

The nucleotide sequence is TGTGCCACCAGCAGAGACATGGGGGGTGAAGCTTTCTTT. Its protein is CATSRDMGGEAFF. The sequence is built from TRBV15 and TRBJ1-1; a tentative D call is TRBD1 (5 bases match). For CDR1 and CDR2, the germline V gene (reference sequence) lists LNHNV and YYDKDF. V and J lose 0 bases and 7 bases, and a span of 9 bases separates them. Including the terminal cysteine and phenylalanine, the CDR3 comprises 13 residues. Just the 39-base CDR3 DNA is kept, in frame starting at base 1.